These 2 T cell receptor beta chains were sequenced from one sample in a study of CXCR3-negative and CXCR3-positive naive CD8 T cells. Broader study findings: CXCR3-positive naive cells carried more hydrophobic TRB CDR3s than CXCR3-negative naive cells did.

All TRB cDNA libraries came from 5' RACE performed with UMI labels. From its re-call of the 5' RACE reads, TCRdb lists each CDR3 protein once, without DNA. The sample totals roughly 99,000 distinct CDR3 sequences. The antigens these receptors bind are not known. The sample taken for sequencing was naive CXCR3+ CD8+ T cells from blood. The subset denotes: CD45RO-CCR7+CD27+CD95- naive CD8+ T cells expressing CXCR3 (TNR3+). The receptor set was obtained from a human donor in good health. Some clones in this sample may be carry-over from other donors' samples.

The chain recombines TRBV4-3 with TRBJ2-1; TCRdb designates TRBD1, a call that cannot be tested without DNA. The germline V gene encodes CDR1 LGHNA and CDR2 YSLEER. There are 17 residues in the CDR3. The CDR3 protein is CASSQEGAGGALNEQFF.

The chain couples TRBV6-6 to TRBJ2-2; TCRdb selects TRBD1, and the lack of DNA leaves this call unchecked. This CDR3 has 14 amino acids. Germline V gene data show CDR1 as MNHNY and CDR2 as SVGAGI (reference sequence). The CDR3: CASSYPGRQGTLFF.